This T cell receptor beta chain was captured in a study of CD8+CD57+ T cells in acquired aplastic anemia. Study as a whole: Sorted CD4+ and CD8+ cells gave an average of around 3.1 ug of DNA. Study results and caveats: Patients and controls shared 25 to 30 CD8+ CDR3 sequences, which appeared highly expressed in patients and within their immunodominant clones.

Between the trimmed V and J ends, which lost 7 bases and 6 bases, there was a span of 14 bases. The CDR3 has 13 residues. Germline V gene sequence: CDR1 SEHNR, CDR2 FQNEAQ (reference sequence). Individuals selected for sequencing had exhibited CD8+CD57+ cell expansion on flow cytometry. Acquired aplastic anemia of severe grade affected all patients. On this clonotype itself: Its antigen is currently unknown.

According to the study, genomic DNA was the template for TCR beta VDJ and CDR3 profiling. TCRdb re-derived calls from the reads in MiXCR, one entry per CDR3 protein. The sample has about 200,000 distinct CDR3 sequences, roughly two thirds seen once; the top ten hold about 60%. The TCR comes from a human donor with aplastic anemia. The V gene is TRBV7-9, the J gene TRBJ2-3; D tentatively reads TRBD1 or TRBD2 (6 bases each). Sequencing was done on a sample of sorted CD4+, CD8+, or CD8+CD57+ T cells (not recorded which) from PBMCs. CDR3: CASIPGAGDTQYF. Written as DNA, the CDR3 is TGTGCCAGCATCCCGGGGGCCGGGGATACGCAGTATTTT.